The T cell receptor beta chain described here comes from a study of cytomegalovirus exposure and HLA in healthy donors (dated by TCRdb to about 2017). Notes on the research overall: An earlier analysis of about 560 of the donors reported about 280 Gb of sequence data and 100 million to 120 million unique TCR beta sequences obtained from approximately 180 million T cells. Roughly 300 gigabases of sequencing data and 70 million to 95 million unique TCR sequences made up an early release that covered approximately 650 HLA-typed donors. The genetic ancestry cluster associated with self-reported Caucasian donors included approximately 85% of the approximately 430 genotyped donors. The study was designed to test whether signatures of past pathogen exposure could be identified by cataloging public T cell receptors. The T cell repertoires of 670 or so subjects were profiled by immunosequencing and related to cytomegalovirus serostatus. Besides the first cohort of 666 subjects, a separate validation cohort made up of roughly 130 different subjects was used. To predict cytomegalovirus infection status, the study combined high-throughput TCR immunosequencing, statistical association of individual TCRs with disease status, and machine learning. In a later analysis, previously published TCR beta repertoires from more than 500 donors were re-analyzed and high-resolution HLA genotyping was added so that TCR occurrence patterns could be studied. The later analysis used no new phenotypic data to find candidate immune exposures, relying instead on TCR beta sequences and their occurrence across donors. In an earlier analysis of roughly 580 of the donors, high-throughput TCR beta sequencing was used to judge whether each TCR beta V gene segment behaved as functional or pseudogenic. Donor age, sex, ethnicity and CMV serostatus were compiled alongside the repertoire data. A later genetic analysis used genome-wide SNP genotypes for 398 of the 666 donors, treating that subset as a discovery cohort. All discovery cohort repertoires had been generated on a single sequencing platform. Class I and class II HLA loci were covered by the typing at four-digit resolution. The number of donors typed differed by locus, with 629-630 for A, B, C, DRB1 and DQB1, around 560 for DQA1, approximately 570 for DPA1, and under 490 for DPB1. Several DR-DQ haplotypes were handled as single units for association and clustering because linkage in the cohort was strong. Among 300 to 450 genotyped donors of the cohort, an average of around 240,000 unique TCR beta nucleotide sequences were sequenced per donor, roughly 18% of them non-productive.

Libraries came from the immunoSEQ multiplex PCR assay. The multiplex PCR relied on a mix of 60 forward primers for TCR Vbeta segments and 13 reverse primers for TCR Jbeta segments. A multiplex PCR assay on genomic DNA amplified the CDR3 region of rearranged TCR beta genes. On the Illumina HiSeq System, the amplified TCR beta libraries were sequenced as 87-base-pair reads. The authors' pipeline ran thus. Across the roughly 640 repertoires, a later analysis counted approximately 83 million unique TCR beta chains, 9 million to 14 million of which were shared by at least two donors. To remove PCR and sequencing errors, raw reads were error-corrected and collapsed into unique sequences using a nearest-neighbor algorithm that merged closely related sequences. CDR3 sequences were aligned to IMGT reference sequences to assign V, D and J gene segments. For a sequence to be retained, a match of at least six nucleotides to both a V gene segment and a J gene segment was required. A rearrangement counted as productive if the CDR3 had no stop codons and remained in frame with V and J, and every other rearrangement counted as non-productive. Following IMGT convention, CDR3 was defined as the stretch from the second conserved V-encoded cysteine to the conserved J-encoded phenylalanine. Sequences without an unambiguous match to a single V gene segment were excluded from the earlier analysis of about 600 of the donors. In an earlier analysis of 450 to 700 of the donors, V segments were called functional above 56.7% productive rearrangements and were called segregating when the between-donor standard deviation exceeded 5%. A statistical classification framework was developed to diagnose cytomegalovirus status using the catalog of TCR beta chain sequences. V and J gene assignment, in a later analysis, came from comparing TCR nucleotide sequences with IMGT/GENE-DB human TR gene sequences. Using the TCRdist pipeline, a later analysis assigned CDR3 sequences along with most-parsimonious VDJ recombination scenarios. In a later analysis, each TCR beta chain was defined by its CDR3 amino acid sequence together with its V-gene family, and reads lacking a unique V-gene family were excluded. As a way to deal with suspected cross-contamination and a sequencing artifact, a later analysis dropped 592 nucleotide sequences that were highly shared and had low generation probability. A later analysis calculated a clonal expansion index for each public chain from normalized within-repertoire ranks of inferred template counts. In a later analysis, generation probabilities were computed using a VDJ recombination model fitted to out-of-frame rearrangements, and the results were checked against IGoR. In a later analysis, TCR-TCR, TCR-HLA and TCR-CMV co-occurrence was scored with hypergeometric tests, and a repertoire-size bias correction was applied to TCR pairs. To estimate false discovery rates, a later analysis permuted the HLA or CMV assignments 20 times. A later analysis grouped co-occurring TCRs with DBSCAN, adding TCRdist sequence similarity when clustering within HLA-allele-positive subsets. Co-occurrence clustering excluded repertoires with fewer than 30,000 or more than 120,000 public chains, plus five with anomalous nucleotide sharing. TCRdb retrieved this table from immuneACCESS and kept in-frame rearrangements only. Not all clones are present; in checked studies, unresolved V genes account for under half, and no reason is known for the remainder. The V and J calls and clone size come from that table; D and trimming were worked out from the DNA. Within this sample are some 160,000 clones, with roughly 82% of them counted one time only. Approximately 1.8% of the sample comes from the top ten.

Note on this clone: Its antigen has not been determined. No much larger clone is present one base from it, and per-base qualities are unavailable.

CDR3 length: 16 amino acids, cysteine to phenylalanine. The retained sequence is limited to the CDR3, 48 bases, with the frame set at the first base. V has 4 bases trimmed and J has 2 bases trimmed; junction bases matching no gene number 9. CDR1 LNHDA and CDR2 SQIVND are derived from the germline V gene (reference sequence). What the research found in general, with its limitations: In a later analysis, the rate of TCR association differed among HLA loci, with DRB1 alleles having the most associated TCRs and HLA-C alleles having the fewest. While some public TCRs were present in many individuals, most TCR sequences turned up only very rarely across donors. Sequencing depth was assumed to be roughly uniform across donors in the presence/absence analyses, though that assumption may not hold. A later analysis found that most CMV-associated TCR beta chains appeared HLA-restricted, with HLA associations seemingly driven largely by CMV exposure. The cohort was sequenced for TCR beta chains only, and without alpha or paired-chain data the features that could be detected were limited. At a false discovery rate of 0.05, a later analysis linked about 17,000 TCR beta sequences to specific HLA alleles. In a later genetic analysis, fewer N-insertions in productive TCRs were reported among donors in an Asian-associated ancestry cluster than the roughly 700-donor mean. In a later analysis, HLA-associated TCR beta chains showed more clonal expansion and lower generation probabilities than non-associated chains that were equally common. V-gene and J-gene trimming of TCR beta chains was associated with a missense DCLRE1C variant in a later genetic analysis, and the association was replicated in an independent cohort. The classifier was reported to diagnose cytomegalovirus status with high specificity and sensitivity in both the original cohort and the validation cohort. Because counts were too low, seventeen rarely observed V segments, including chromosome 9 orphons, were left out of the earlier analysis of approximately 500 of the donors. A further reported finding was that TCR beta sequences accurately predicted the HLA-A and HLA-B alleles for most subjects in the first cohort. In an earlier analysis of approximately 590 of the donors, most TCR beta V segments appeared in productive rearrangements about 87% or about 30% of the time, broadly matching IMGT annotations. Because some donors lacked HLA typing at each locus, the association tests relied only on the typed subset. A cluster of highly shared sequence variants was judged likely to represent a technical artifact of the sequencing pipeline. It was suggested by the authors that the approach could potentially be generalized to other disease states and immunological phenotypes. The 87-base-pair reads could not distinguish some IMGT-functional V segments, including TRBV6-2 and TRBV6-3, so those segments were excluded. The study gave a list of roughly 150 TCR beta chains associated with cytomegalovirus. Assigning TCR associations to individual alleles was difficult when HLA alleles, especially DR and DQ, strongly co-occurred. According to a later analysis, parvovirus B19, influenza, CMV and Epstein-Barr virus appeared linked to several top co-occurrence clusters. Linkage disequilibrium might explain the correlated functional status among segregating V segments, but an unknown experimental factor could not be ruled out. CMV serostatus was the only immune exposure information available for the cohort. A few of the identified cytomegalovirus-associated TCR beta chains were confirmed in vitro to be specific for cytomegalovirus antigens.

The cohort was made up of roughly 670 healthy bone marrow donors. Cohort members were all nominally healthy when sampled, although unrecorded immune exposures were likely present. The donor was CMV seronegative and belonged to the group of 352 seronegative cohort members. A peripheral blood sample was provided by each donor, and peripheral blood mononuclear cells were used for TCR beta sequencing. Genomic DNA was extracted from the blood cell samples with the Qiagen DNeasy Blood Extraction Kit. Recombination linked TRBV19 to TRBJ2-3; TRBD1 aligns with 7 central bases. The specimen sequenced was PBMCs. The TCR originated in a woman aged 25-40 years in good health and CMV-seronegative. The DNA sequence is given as TGTGCCAGTAGTAATCGACAGGGTACCAACACAGATACGCAGTATTTT. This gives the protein CASSNRQGTNTDTQYF.